This TCR beta chain emerged from a study of shared clonotypes between healthy human individuals. Every subset had its genomic DNA shared out evenly among several immunoSEQ plates. Method: immunoSEQ multiplex PCR; TCRdb's copy keeps in-frame clones and lacks some. The data hold over a million clones, with 98% to 99% observed a single time. The V and J ends lost 1 base and 0 bases respectively, with 9 bases between them. Germline V gives CDR1 SGHNT, CDR2 YYREEE (reference sequence). This CDR3 has 15 amino acids. Source material: naive CD4+ T cells sorted from blood. Described subset: CD45RA+ positively selected. This receptor was taken from a man younger than 45 in good health. V usage is TRBV5-4 and J usage is TRBJ2-3, with a tentative D call TRBD1 (5 bases). The CDR3 here is CASSLRRGSTDTQYF. For the CDR3, the DNA is TGTGCCAGCAGCTTGAGAAGGGGTAGCACAGATACGCAGTATTTT. Looking up the rest from reference TRBV5-4 and TRBJ2-3 gives the full variable domain: ETGVTQSPTHLIKTRGQQVTLRCSSQSGHNTVSWYQQALGQGPQFIFQYYREEENGRGNFPPRFSGLQFPNYSSELNVNALELDDSALYLCASSLRRGSTDTQYFGPGTRLTVL.